Listed here are 12 T cell receptor beta chains from one sample, sequenced in a study of blood T cell repertoires in COVID-19. Profiled with immunoSEQ multiplex PCR; TCRdb holds only in-frame clones, not every one. In the table there are about 390,000 clones, roughly 86% of which are singletons. The specimen sequenced was peripheral blood. All receptors derive from a woman in her sixties or seventies with COVID-19, enrolled during active disease.

The chain recombines TRBV28 with TRBJ2-2; 12 bases fit TRBD2. In germline, CDR1 is MDHEN, CDR2 SYDVKM. Trimming cost V 4 bases and J 6 bases; bases outside gene matches: 3. CDR3 length equals 15 residues. CDR3 nucleotides: TGTGCCAGCAGTTCCCCTAGCGGGGGGGCCGGGGAGCTGTTTTTT. Its protein is CASSSPSGGAGELFF.

The chain is built from TRBV6-1 and TRBJ1-6, with 10 bases that match TRBD1. The CDR3 totals 16 residues. CDR1 is MNHNS, CDR2 SASEGT, per germline. J gave up 7 bases and V 2 bases, and 5 bases lay outside the gene matches. As DNA, the CDR3 is TGTGCCAGCAGTGAACCTCTGGGACAGGGGAATTCACCCCTCCACTTT. It encodes CASSEPLGQGNSPLHF.

This chain uses TRBV5-1 with TRBJ2-3; 14 positions match TRBD2. V lost 5 bases to trimming and J lost 2 bases; unmatched junction nucleotides: 7. The CDR3 loop spans 17 amino acids. In germline, CDR1 is SGHRS, CDR2 YFSETQ. This chain's CDR3 is CASSRRLAGGNTDTQYF. DNA of the CDR3: TGCGCCAGCAGTCGGAGACTAGCGGGGGGGAACACAGATACGCAGTATTTT. Together with reference TRBV5-1 and TRBJ2-3, the CDR3 gives the full variable domain: KAGVTQTPRYLIKTRGQQVTLSCSPISGHRSVSWYQQTPGQGLQFLFEYFSETQRNKGNFPGRFSGRQFSNSRSEMNVSTLELGDSALYLCASSRRLAGGNTDTQYFGPGTRLTVL.

The rearrangement uses TRBV10-2 and TRBJ2-5; tentative D call: TRBD2 (5 bases). CDR3 length equals 14 residues. Between the trimmed V and J ends, which lost 0 bases and 1 base, there was a span of 6 bases. Per germline, CDR1 WSHSY and CDR2 SAAADI. For the CDR3, the DNA is TGCGCCAGCAGTGAGTCGGGGAGCCAAGAGACCCAGTACTTC. Translation: CASSESGSQETQYF.

The chain employs TRBV2 and TRBJ2-2, with 8 bases fitting TRBD1. J gave up 6 bases and V 4 bases, and 7 bases lay outside the gene matches. The CDR3 consists of 15 residues. CDR1 and CDR2 (germline): SNHLY, FYNNEI. CDR3 DNA sequence: TGTGCCAGCAGTGTATGGCAGGGGGCGCCCGGGGAGCTGTTTTTT. Residues: CASSVWQGAPGELFF.

V is TRBV28 and J is TRBJ2-2; D call uncertain. This CDR3 is 15 amino acids long. The ends were cut back, 6 bases at V and 1 base at J, with 12 bases in the middle. The germline V gene has CDR1 MDHEN and CDR2 SYDVKM. This CDR3 is CASSLWAMNTGELFF. As DNA, the CDR3 is TGTGCCAGCAGCTTGTGGGCTATGAACACCGGGGAGCTGTTTTTT.

This chain joins TRBV10-2 and TRBJ2-3; D gene uncertain. The CDR3 has 13 residues. With 3 bases removed from V and 2 bases from J, the gap between germline ends came to 6 bases. The germline V gene encodes CDR1 WSHSY and CDR2 SAAADI. CDR3 amino acids: CASSDEHTDTQYF. The CDR3, as DNA: TGCGCCAGCAGTGACGAGCACACAGATACGCAGTATTTT.

CDR3 bases: TGTGCCATCAGTCCGGGACAGGGGGCTGGAAACACCATATATTTT. It encodes CAISPGQGAGNTIYF. The V gene is TRBV10-3, the J gene TRBJ1-3; 11 bases agree with TRBD1. This CDR3 spans 15 amino acids. Germline lookup yields CDR1 ENHRY and CDR2 SYGVKD. V lost 5 bases to trimming and J lost 2 bases; unmatched junction nucleotides: 2.

V usage is TRBV7-8 and J usage is TRBJ1-1; 7 nucleotides align to TRBD1. The CDR3 is 14 residues long. Per the germline V gene, CDR1 is SGHVS and CDR2 is FQNEAQ. V shed 2 bases, J shed 2 bases, and the junction held 2 bases outside the gene matches. The CDR3 DNA reads as TGTGCCAGCAGCTTACCAGGGGGAAACACTGAAGCTTTCTTT. This encodes CASSLPGGNTEAFF.

V usage is TRBV19 and J usage is TRBJ1-3, with a weak D call TRBD1 (5 bases). Germline lookup yields CDR1 LNHDA and CDR2 SQIVND (reference sequence). The CDR3 runs to 17 residues. Between the trimmed V and J ends, which lost 3 bases and 7 bases, there was a span of 22 bases. The CDR3 protein is CASSMVQLTVAKNTIYF. The DNA of the CDR3 is TGTGCCAGTAGTATGGTACAATTGACAGTAGCAAAGAACACCATATATTTT.

V usage is TRBV7-8 and J usage is TRBJ1-1, with D maybe TRBD1 (5 bases). The CDR3 runs to 14 residues. Between the trimmed V and J ends, which lost 5 bases and 1 base, there was a span of 11 bases. The germline V gene has CDR1 SGHVS and CDR2 FQNEAQ. DNA for the CDR3: TGTGCCAGCAGCCAAGGGGCAGCGAACACTGAAGCTTTCTTT. Protein: CASSQGAANTEAFF.

The rearrangement uses TRBV7-8 and TRBJ1-2; TRBD1 matches at 10 bases. Germline CDR1 and CDR2: SGHVS and FQNEAQ. The CDR3 is 15 residues long. V was pared by 4 bases and J by 3 bases, with 5 bases of the junction left unmatched. CDR3 amino acids: CASSYRQGADYGYTF. In nucleotides, the CDR3 is TGTGCCAGCAGCTATCGACAGGGGGCAGACTATGGCTACACCTTC.